A selection of T cell receptor beta chains follows, all from one sample in a study of shared clonotypes between healthy human individuals. This table comes from immunoSEQ multiplex PCR, and its TCRdb copy is limited to in-frame clones, with some not included. This table has about 2 million clones, about 95% appearing once. The sample consisted of naive CD4+ T cells sorted from blood. The receptors originated from a man aged 18-30 years in good health. Both conserved end residues are part of each CDR3. D genes are given only for firm matches. Size is omitted from some rows. Given values are once, few, many or a class for expanded clones.

-	-	TRBV11-2	TRBJ1-1	CASSLIVNTEAFF	TGTGCCAGCAGCTTAATCGTGAACACTGAAGCTTTCTTT
-	-	TRBV27	TRBJ2-3	CASSFQLADTQYF	TGTGCCAGCAGTTTCCAGTTAGCAGATACGCAGTATTTT
TRBD1	-	TRBV6-5	TRBJ1-5	CASRADRGQQPQHF	TGTGCCAGCAGAGCGGACAGGGGGCAACAGCCCCAGCATTTT
TRBD2	-	TRBV11-2	TRBJ2-1	CASSSGLAGSGEQFF	TGTGCCAGCAGCTCGGGACTAGCGGGATCTGGAGAGCAGTTCTTC
-	-	TRBV2	TRBJ1-3	CASSDEGISGNTIYF	TGTGCCAGCAGTGATGAGGGGATCTCTGGAAACACCATATATTTT
TRBD1	-	TRBV7-8	TRBJ1-5	CASSLDRGGLLQPQHF	TGTGCCAGCAGCTTAGACAGGGGCGGATTGTTGCAGCCCCAGCATTTT
-	-	TRBV14	TRBJ2-1	CASSQLLQGYNEQFF	TGTGCCAGCAGCCAGCTCCTCCAAGGTTACAATGAGCAGTTCTTC
TRBD1	-	TRBV2	TRBJ1-5	CASKSGQANQPQHF	TGTGCCAGCAAATCAGGACAGGCTAATCAGCCCCAGCATTTT
TRBD1	-	TRBV28	TRBJ1-1	CASTPTGGDTEAFF	TGTGCCAGCACCCCGACAGGGGGGGACACTGAAGCTTTCTTT
TRBD1	-	TRBV5-8	TRBJ1-2	CASSFDRAVYGYTF	TGTGCCAGCAGCTTCGACAGGGCCGTCTATGGCTACACCTTC
TRBD1	-	TRBV28	TRBJ1-1	CASSLTGVIEAFF	TGTGCCAGCAGTCTAACAGGGGTTATTGAAGCTTTCTTT
-	-	TRBV30	TRBJ1-6	CAWSEGGRIYNSPLHF	TGTGCCTGGAGTGAAGGGGGACGGATATATAATTCACCCCTCCACTTT
-	-	TRBV5-4	TRBJ2-5	CASSGRDWKETQYF	TGTGCCAGCAGCGGCCGGGACTGGAAAGAGACCCAGTACTTC
-	-	TRBV6-6	TRBJ1-1	CASSYSEAEGIHF	TGTGCCAGCAGTTACTCGGAAGCCGAGGGGATCCACTTT
-	-	TRBV29-1	TRBJ1-2	CSVENPIYGYTF	TGCAGCGTTGAAAATCCGATCTATGGCTACACCTTC
-	-	TRBV4-3	TRBJ2-7	CASSQEGRDNEQYF	TGCGCCAGCAGCCAAGAGGGCAGGGACAACGAGCAGTACTTC
-	-	TRBV2	TRBJ1-4	CASSAFEGRGEKLFF	TGTGCCAGCAGTGCCTTTGAGGGGCGAGGCGAAAAACTGTTTTTT
TRBD1	-	TRBV11-2	TRBJ2-2	CASSLDRGPTGELFF	TGTGCCAGCAGCTTAGACAGGGGGCCCACCGGGGAGCTGTTTTTT
-	-	TRBV21-1	TRBJ2-5	CASSKKCIGGGETQYF	TGTGCCAGCAGCAAAAAATGTATCGGGGGTGGAGAGACCCAGTACTTC
TRBD2	once	TRBV11-2	TRBJ2-7	CASGSGRTSYEQYF	TGTGCCAGCGGTAGCGGGAGAACCTCCTACGAGCAGTACTTC
-	-	TRBV19	TRBJ1-5	CASSILRGLGQPQHF	TGTGCCAGTAGTATCCTCCGGGGTCTGGGTCAGCCCCAGCATTTT
-	-	TRBV7-9	TRBJ2-7	CASSLTTGGDEQYF	TGTGCCAGCAGCTTAACGACAGGTGGTGACGAGCAGTACTTC
-	-	TRBV18	TRBJ1-6	CASSLVGQPDNSPLHF	TGTGCCAGCTCCCTGGTAGGGCAACCCGATAATTCACCCCTCCACTTT
-	-	TRBV4-3	TRBJ1-4	CASSQDGLGNEKLFF	TGCGCCAGCAGCCAAGATGGGTTAGGCAATGAAAAACTGTTTTTT
-	few	TRBV19	TRBJ1-6	CASSTGPVNSPLHF	TGTGCCAGTAGTACGGGACCGGTGAATTCACCCCTCCACTTT
-	few	TRBV5-1	TRBJ1-3	CASSLVGAGNTIYF	TGCGCCAGCAGCTTGGTAGGGGCTGGAAACACCATATATTTT
-	-	TRBV5-4	TRBJ2-7	CASSLGGGQHYEQYF	TGTGCCAGCAGCTTGGGGGGAGGACAGCACTACGAGCAGTACTTC
-	-	TRBV6-1	TRBJ2-3	CASSERRSRVPDTQYF	TGTGCCAGCAGTGAAAGGAGGTCCCGGGTCCCAGATACGCAGTATTTT
-	-	TRBV11-2	TRBJ2-7	CASSDGGRAGYEQYF	TGTGCCAGCAGCGACGGGGGTAGGGCAGGTTACGAGCAGTACTTC
TRBD1	-	TRBV28	TRBJ1-3	CASSLGTGDVSGNTIYF	TGTGCCAGCAGTCTTGGGACAGGGGACGTCTCTGGAAACACCATATATTTT
-	-	TRBV5-1	TRBJ1-3	CASSLDLRGNSGNTIYF	TGCGCCAGCAGCTTGGATCTACGAGGCAACTCTGGAAACACCATATATTTT
-	-	TRBV6-5	TRBJ1-2	CASSYPMTGPLTF	TGTGCCAGCAGTTACCCCATGACAGGACCTTTAACCTTC
-	-	TRBV9	TRBJ2-1	CASSMGPGRDEQFF	TGTGCCAGCAGCATGGGTCCCGGACGGGATGAGCAGTTCTTC
TRBD1	-	TRBV7-8	TRBJ2-7	CASSLAKGAVVSEQYF	TGTGCCAGCAGCTTAGCGAAGGGGGCGGTCGTTTCCGAGCAGTACTTC
-	-	TRBV10-3	TRBJ2-7	CATQATSYEQYF	TGTGCCACCCAAGCGACCTCCTACGAGCAGTACTTC
-	-	TRBV6-1	TRBJ1-2	CASNSIKGGSYGYTF	TGTGCCAGCAACTCCATAAAGGGGGGTAGCTATGGCTACACCTTC
-	-	TRBV5-6	TRBJ1-5	CASSLAGTQPQHF	TGTGCCAGCAGCTTGGCGGGGACCCAGCCCCAGCATTTT
TRBD1	-	TRBV4-1	TRBJ2-6	CASSPTGLGANVLTF	TGCGCCAGCAGCCCGACAGGGCTCGGGGCCAACGTCCTGACTTTC
-	-	TRBV2	TRBJ1-1	CASRADGPNTEAFF	TGTGCCAGCAGAGCGGACGGCCCGAACACTGAAGCTTTCTTT
-	-	TRBV6-1	TRBJ1-4	CASSEPGRGEKLFF	TGTGCCAGCAGTGAACCGGGCCGGGGGGAAAAACTGTTTTTT
TRBD2	once	TRBV5-1	TRBJ2-5	CASSILAVKGETQYF	TGCGCCAGCAGTATCCTAGCGGTAAAAGGGGAGACCCAGTACTTC
-	-	TRBV10-1	TRBJ1-1	CASSESGTGMNTEAFF	TGCGCCAGCAGTGAGTCAGGGACGGGGATGAACACTGAAGCTTTCTTT
TRBD1	-	TRBV6-6	TRBJ1-2	CASIAGGPGYGYTF	TGTGCCAGCATCGCAGGGGGGCCCGGCTATGGCTACACCTTC
-	-	TRBV18	TRBJ2-7	CASSPGTRTYEQYF	TGTGCCAGCTCACCAGGGACAAGAACATACGAGCAGTACTTC